This T cell receptor beta chain derives from a study of cytomegalovirus exposure and HLA in healthy donors. Study-wide points: It is likely that the observed cluster of highly shared sequence variants was a sequencing artifact.

In the PCR, 60 Vbeta and 13 Jbeta primers were used. Repertoires were generated with immunoSEQ multiplex PCR, while TCRdb's copy carries only in-frame clones and drops some. The sample includes about 180,000 clones, around 83% of them seen just once. Turning to this clone: What it recognizes is unknown.

The clonotype originates from a girl aged 2-10 years in good health and CMV-seropositive. The material sequenced was PBMCs.

The CDR3 coding sequence is TGTGCCAGCAGGGGGACAGGGGACTATGGCTACACCTTC. Its translation: CASRGTGDYGYTF. The chain carries TRBV27 and TRBJ1-2, with 10 bases matching TRBD1. The CDR3 covers 13 residues. Germline V gene lookup returns CDR1 MNHEY and CDR2 SMNVEV (reference sequence). The V gene end was trimmed by 6 bases and the J gene end by 3 bases; junction bases not matched to a gene: 1.